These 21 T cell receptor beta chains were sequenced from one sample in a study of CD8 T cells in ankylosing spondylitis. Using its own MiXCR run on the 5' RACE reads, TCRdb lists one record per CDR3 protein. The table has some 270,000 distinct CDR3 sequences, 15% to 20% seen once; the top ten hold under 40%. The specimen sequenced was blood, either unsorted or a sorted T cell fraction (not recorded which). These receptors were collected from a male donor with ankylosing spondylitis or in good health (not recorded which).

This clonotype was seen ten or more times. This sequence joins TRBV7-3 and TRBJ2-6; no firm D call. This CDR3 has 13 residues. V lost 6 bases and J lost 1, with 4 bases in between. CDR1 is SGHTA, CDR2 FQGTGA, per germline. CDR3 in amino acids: CASRGSGANVLTF. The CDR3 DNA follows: TGTGCCAGCAGGGGTTCTGGGGCCAACGTCCTGACTTTC.

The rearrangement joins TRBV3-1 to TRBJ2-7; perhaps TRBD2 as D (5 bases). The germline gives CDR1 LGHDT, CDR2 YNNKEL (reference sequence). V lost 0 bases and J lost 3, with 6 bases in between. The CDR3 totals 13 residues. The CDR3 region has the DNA TGTGCCAGCAGCCAAGATGACTACTACGAGCAGTACTTC. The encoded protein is CASSQDDYYEQYF.

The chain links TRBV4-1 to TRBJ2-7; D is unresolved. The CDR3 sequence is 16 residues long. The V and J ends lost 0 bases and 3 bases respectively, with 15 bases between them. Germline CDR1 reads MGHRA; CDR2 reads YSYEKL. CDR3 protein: CASSQDWGAPYYEQYF. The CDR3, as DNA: TGCGCCAGCAGCCAAGATTGGGGTGCCCCATACTACGAGCAGTACTTC.

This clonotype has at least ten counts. CDR3 DNA sequence: TGCAGTGCTAGAGGTTTGCAAGCAGCCTACGAGCAGTACTTC. It yields the protein CSARGLQAAYEQYF. J is TRBJ2-7 and V is TRBV20-1, with no clear D. From germline, CDR1 is DFQATT and CDR2 SNEGSKA (reference sequence). There are 14 residues in the CDR3. Trimming left V 1 base short and J 2 bases short, with 12 bases between.

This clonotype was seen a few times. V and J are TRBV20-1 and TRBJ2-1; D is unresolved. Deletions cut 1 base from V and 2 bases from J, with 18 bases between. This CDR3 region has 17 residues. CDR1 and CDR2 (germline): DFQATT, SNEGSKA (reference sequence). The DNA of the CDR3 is TGCAGTGCTAGAGGCGCTTTCGCCGAGAATCCCTACAATGAGCAGTTCTTC. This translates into CSARGAFAENPYNEQFF.

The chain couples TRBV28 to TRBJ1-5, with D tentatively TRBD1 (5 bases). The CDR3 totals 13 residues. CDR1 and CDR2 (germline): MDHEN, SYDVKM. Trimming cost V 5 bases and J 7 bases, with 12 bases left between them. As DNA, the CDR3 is TGTGCCAGCAGTCCGGGGACGGAGCAGCCCCAGCATTTT. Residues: CASSPGTEQPQHF.

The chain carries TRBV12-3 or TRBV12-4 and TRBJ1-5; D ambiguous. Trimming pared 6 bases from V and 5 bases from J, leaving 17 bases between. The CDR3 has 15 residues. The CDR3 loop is CASSNDGVRDQPQHF. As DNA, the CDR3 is TGTGCCAGCAGCAACGACGGTGTACGGGATCAGCCCCAGCATTTT.

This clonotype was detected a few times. CDR3 DNA: TGTGCCACCAGAGCCCCAGGGCAGGGGGTGGCTGCCGGGGAGCTGTTTTTT. Encoded protein: CATRAPGQGVAAGELFF. The chain is built from TRBV15 and TRBJ2-2; 7 nucleotides agree with TRBD1. The CDR3 sequence is 17 residues long. Trimming at V came to 6 bases and at J to 6 bases, leaving 16 bases not matched to a gene. Germline V CDR1 and CDR2: LNHNV, YYDKDF (reference sequence).

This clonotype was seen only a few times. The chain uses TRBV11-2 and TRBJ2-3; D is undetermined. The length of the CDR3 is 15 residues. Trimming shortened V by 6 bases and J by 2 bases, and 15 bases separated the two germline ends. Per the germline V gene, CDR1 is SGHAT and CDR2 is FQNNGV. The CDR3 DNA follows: TGTGCCAGCAGACACCCGACATCAGACACAGATACGCAGTATTTT. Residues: CASRHPTSDTDTQYF.

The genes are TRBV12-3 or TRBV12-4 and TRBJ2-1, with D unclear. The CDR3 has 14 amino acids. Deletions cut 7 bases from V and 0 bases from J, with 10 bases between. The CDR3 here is CASISSHSYNEQFF. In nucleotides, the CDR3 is TGTGCCAGCATTTCGTCTCACTCCTACAATGAGCAGTTCTTC.

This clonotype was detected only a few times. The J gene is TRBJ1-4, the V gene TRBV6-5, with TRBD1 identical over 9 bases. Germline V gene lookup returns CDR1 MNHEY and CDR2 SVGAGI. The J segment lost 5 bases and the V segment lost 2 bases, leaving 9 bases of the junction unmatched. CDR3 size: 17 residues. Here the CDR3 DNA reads TGTGCCAGCAGTTACGGGACAGGGTCGTTAAGAAATGAAAAACTGTTTTTT. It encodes CASSYGTGSLRNEKLFF.

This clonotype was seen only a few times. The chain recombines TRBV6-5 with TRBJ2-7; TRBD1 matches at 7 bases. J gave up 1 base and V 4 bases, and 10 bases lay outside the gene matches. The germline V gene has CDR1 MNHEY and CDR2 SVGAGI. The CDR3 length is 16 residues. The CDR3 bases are TGTGCCAGCAGTTCCAATAGACAGGGACAATCCTACGAGCAGTACTTC. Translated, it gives CASSSNRQGQSYEQYF.

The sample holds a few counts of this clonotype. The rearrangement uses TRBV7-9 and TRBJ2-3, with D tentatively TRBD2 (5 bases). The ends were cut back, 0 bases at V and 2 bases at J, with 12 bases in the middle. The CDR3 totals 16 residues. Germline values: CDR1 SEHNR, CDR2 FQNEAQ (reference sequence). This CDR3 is CASSLARASTTDTQYF. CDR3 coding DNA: TGTGCCAGCAGCTTAGCGCGGGCTAGCACCACAGATACGCAGTATTTT. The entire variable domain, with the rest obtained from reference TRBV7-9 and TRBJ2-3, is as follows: DTGVSQNPRHKITKRGQNVTFRCDPISEHNRLYWYRQTLGQGPEFLTYFQNEAQLEKSRLLSDRFSAERPKGSFSTLEIQRTEQGDSAMYLCASSLARASTTDTQYFGPGTRLTVL.

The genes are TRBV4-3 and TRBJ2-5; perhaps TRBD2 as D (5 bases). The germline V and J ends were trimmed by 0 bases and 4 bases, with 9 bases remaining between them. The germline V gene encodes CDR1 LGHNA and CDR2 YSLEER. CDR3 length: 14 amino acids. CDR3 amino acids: CASSQDRTGETQYF. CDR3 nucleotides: TGCGCCAGCAGCCAAGATCGGACTGGAGAGACCCAGTACTTC.

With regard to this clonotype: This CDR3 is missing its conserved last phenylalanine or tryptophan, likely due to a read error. The CDR3 region has the DNA TGTGCCAGCAGCGTGGGCGGGAGCGATGAGCAGTTCTCC. This sequence encodes CASSVGGSDEQFS. V usage is TRBV9 and J usage is TRBJ2-1; the match to TRBD2 covers 7 bases. The V segment lost 2 bases and the J segment 8 bases; nucleotides outside the gene matches: 4. The CDR3 totals 13 residues. The germline gives CDR1 SGDLS, CDR2 YYNGEE.

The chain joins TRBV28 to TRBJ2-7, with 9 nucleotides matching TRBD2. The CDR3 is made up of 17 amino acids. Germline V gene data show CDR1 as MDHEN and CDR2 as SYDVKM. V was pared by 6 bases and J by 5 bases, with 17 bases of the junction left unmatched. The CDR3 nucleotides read TGTGCCAGCAGCCCGCCCCGCGGGAGGGCCATTACCGACGAGCAGTACTTC. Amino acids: CASSPPRGRAITDEQYF.

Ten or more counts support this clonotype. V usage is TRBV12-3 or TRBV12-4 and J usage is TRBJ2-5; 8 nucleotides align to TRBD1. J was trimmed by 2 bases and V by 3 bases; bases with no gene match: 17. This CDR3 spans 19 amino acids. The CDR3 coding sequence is TGTGCCAGCAGTTTCTTCCCCTTTCGACAGGGGACAAGGCAAGAGACCCAGTACTTC. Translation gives CASSFFPFRQGTRQETQYF.

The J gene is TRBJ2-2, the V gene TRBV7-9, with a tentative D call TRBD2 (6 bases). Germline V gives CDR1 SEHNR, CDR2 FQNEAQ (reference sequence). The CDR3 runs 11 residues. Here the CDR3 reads CAAGPGGELFF. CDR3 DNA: TGTGCAGCGGGCCCCGGCGGGGAGCTGTTTTTT.

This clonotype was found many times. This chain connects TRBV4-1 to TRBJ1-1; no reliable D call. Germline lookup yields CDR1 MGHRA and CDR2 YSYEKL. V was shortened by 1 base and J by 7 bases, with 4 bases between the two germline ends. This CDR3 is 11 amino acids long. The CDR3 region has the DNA TGCGCCAGCAGCCAAGCCTTTGAAGCTTTCTTT. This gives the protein CASSQAFEAFF.

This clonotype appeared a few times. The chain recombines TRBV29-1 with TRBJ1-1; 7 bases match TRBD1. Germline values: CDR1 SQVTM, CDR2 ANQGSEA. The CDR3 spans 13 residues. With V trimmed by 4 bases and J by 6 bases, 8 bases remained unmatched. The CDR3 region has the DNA TGCAGCGTTGGGGGGGGGACAGCCTCTGAAGCTTTCTTT. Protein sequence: CSVGGGTASEAFF.

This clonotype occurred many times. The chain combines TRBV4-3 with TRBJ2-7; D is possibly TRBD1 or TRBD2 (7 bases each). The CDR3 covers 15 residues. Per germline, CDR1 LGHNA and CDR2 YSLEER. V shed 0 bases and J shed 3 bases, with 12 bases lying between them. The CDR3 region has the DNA TGCGCCAGCAGCCAAGACAGGGGGGGCGGCTACGAGCAGTACTTC. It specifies CASSQDRGGGYEQYF.